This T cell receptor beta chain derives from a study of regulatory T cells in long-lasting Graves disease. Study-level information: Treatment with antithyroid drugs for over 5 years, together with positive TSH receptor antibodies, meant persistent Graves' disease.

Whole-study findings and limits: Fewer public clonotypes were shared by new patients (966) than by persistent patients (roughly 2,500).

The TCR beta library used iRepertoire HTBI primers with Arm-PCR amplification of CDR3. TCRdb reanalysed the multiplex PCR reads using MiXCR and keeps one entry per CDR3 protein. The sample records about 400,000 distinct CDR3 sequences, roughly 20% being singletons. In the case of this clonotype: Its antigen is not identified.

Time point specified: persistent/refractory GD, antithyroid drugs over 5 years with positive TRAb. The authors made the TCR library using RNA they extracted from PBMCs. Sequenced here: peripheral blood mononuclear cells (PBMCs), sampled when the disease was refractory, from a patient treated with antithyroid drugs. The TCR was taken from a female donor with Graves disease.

The CDR3 reads CASSFRDRYYGYTF. The CDR3 region has the DNA TGTGCCAGCAGTTTCCGGGACAGATACTATGGCTACACCTTC. This rearrangement joins TRBV6-5 to TRBJ1-2; 7 bases align to TRBD1. Trimming took 4 bases from V and 3 from J; bases not matched to a gene: 5. CDR1 and CDR2 (germline): MNHEY, SVGAGI. CDR3 length: 14 amino acids.